These T cell receptor beta chains were read from a single sample in a study of shared clonotypes between healthy human individuals. Profiled with immunoSEQ multiplex PCR; TCRdb holds only in-frame clones, not every one. The data show 2,500,000 or so clones, approximately 94% seen once. The sequencing input was naive CD4+ T cells from PBMCs. Receptors originate from a man aged 18 to 35 in good health. Some clones in this sample may be carry-over from other donors' samples. CDR3s include the opening cysteine and the closing phenylalanine or tryptophan. Each record gives: clone size, V gene, CDR3 protein. The size field is filled for only some rows; it gives once, few, many or a size class.

>.|TRBV27
CASSLWWDSSSYNEQFF
>.|TRBV7-7
CASSSLFSRAQNTGELFF
>.|TRBV10-3
CAITRTGGGTGELFF
>.|TRBV7-2
CASSPQTGWSEAQYF
>once|TRBV18
CASSGANYGYTF
>.|TRBV6-5
CASRTGEVAGGELFF
>.|TRBV14
CASSQGRRNYEQYF
>.|TRBV28
CASRTVLGAFF
>once|TRBV28
CASSRTAPYGYTF
>.|TRBV19
CASSLTGTDTQYF
>.|TRBV5-4
CASSQGLAGGLYNEQFF
>few|TRBV29-1
CSVEGRGETEAFF
>.|TRBV11-3
CASSLAGRYNEQFF
>.|TRBV28
CASSLHWDRVFKHF
>.|TRBV29-1
CSVGPAKNIQYF
>.|TRBV27
CASSLSGAGQGEKLFF
>.|TRBV6-5
CASSYRPTGMDEQYF
>.|TRBV28
CASSLGRSYYGYTF